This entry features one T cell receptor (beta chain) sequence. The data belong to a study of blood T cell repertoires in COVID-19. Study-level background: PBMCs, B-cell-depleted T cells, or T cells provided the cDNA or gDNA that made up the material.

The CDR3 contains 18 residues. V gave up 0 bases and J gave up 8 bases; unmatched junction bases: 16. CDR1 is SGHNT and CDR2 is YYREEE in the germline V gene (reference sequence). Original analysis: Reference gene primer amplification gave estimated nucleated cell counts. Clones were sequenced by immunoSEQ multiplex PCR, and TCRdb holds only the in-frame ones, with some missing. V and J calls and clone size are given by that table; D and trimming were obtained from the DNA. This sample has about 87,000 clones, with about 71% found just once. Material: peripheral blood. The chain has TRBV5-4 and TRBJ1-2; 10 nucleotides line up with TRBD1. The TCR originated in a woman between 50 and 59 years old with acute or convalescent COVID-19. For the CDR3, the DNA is TGTGCCAGCAGCTTGGGGTTAGGGACAGGGGACCAACTACGCGGCTACACCTTC. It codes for CASSLGLGTGDQLRGYTF. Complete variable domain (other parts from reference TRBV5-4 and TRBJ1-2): ETGVTQSPTHLIKTRGQQVTLRCSSQSGHNTVSWYQQALGQGPQFIFQYYREEENGRGNFPPRFSGLQFPNYSSELNVNALELDDSALYLCASSLGLGTGDQLRGYTFGSGTRLTVV.